A selection of T cell receptor beta chains follows, all from one sample in a study of Ad26.COV2.S vaccination and SARS-CoV-2 variants. Sequenced by immunoSEQ multiplex PCR; TCRdb stores in-frame clones only, minus some. The profile shows 400,000 to 450,000 clones, less than 95% of them singletons. The material was peripheral blood, obtained in a trial of Ad26.COV2.S vaccine versus placebo. These receptors all come from a person aged 18-60 years who received the Ad26.COV2.S COVID-19 vaccine or a placebo. Both conserved end residues are part of each CDR3. D genes are given only for firm matches. Clone size is stated in some rows and not others, as once, few, many or a class when expanded.

D	J	size	V	DNA	CDR3
NA	TRBJ1-2	NA	TRBV10-3	TGTGCCACCTATGACAGGTCCTATGGCTACACCTTC	CATYDRSYGYTF
NA	TRBJ2-5	NA	TRBV5-1	TGCGCCAGCAGCTTGTTATCAGCTACCCAAGAGACCCAGTACTTC	CASSLLSATQETQYF
TRBD1	TRBJ2-7	NA	TRBV10-3	TGTGCCATCAGTGAAACCGGGACAGGGGCGGGCGAGCAGTACTTC	CAISETGTGAGEQYF
NA	TRBJ2-7	NA	TRBV11-2	TGTGCCAGCAGCCCGCTGGGCGGCGGCAGGGAAGACGAGCAGTACTTC	CASSPLGGGREDEQYF
NA	TRBJ2-2	NA	TRBV13	TGTGCCAGCAGAGGAGGGTTCCGAAACACCGGGGAGCTGTTTTTT	CASRGGFRNTGELFF
TRBD1	TRBJ2-7	NA	TRBV28	TGTGCCAGCAGTTTATGGGGACAGGTCTCCTACGAGCAGTACTTC	CASSLWGQVSYEQYF
TRBD1	TRBJ1-1	NA	TRBV28	TGTGCCAGCGCCGTTTGGACAGGGGGCACTGAAGCTTTCTTT	CASAVWTGGTEAFF
NA	TRBJ2-1	NA	TRBV11-3	TGTGCCAGCAGCCACAGCGGAATCAATGAGCAGTTCTTC	CASSHSGINEQFF
NA	TRBJ2-1	NA	TRBV5-5	TGTGCCAGCAACCGACAGGTCGATGAGCAGTTCTTC	CASNRQVDEQFF
NA	TRBJ2-2	NA	TRBV7-8	TGTGCCAGCAGCCCGACGCGGACGGGTAGGACCGGGGAGCTGTTTTTT	CASSPTRTGRTGELFF
NA	TRBJ2-2	NA	TRBV24-1	TGTGCCACCAGTGTTATTGATGGGGGGAAGAACACCGGGGAGCTGTTTTTT	CATSVIDGGKNTGELFF
TRBD2	TRBJ2-1	once	TRBV14	TGTGCCAGCAGCCCCGAACCGGGACTAAACTACAATGAGCAGTTCTTC	CASSPEPGLNYNEQFF
TRBD2	TRBJ2-1	NA	TRBV10-3	TGTGCCACCATCCCCGGACTAACTAGCGGGAGCGGCAATGAGCAGTTCTTC	CATIPGLTSGSGNEQFF
NA	TRBJ1-5	NA	TRBV29-1	TGCAGCGTGTGGAGGGTTCAGCCCCAGCATTTT	CSVWRVQPQHF
NA	TRBJ2-3	NA	TRBV3-1/TRBV3-2	TGTGCCAGCAGCCACAACACAGATACGCAGTATTTT	CASSHNTDTQYF
TRBD2	TRBJ2-1	NA	TRBV6-2/TRBV6-3	TGTGCCAGCAGTTACTCGGGTGGCGGGAGGAGGGACAATGAGCAGTTCTTC	CASSYSGGGRRDNEQFF
NA	TRBJ2-1	few	TRBV6-1	TGTGCCAGCAGTGAGGGGCAGGTGTACAATGAGCAGTTCTTC	CASSEGQVYNEQFF
NA	TRBJ1-1	NA	TRBV28	TGTGCCAGCAGACAGTGGGTGAACACTGAAGCTTTCTTT	CASRQWVNTEAFF
NA	TRBJ1-3	NA	TRBV28	TGTGCCAGCAGTTTTAGAGTTGGGGACCGACCCTCTGGAAACACCATATATTTT	CASSFRVGDRPSGNTIYF
TRBD2	TRBJ2-5	NA	TRBV30	TGTGCCTGGAGTGGCTGGACTAGAGAGGAGACCCAGTACTTC	CAWSGWTREETQYF
NA	TRBJ2-6	NA	TRBV5-6	TGTGCCAGCAGCTTGTCGCAGACCGGGGCCAACGTCCTGACTTTC	CASSLSQTGANVLTF
NA	TRBJ2-3	NA	TRBV28	TGTGCCAGCAGTTTGTCACGTTTTTCTAGCACAGATACGCAGTATTTT	CASSLSRFSSTDTQYF
NA	TRBJ2-7	NA	TRBV10-3	TGTGCCATCACGGGGGGACAGCCCTACGAGCAGTACTTC	CAITGGQPYEQYF
TRBD1	TRBJ2-1	NA	TRBV5-4	TGTGCCAGCAGCTTGGGGGACAGGGGATTTGGCAATGAGCAGTTCTTC	CASSLGDRGFGNEQFF
NA	TRBJ2-3	NA	TRBV7-3	TGTGCCAGCAGCTTATCAGGGATAGATACGCAGTATTTT	CASSLSGIDTQYF
NA	TRBJ2-1	NA	TRBV20-1	TGCAGTGCTAGTAGCCATGAGCAGTTCTTC	CSASSHEQFF
NA	TRBJ2-3	NA	TRBV3-1/TRBV3-2	TGTGCCAGCGGGTCGGGTGTCGGTACGCAGTATTTT	CASGSGVGTQYF
TRBD1	TRBJ1-4	NA	TRBV9	TGTGCCAGCAGCGAGGGACCCACAGGGGCTGAAAAACTGTTTTTT	CASSEGPTGAEKLFF
NA	TRBJ2-3	NA	TRBV5-1	TGCGCCAGCAGGAGGGAAAATACGCAGTATTTT	CASRRENTQYF
TRBD1	TRBJ1-2	NA	TRBV6-5	TGTGCCAGCAGCGGGACAGGCTATGGCTACACCTTC	CASSGTGYGYTF
NA	TRBJ1-2	NA	TRBV5-4	TGTGCCAGCAGCTACTGGCGGGGGCCTAACTATGGCTACACCTTC	CASSYWRGPNYGYTF
TRBD1	TRBJ2-2	once	TRBV7-8	TGTGCCAGCAGCTTCACAGGGGGCGCGAACACCGGGGAGCTGTTTTTT	CASSFTGGANTGELFF
TRBD1	TRBJ1-5	NA	TRBV7-2	TGTGCCAGCAGCTTAAAGCCAGGGACAGCAAGAGGCAATCAGCCCCAGCATTTT	CASSLKPGTARGNQPQHF
NA	TRBJ2-2	once	TRBV28	TGTGCCAGCAGATTGATATCGGGACACAGAACCGGGGAGCTGTTTTTT	CASRLISGHRTGELFF
NA	TRBJ1-1	NA	TRBV7-9	TGTGCCAGCAGCTTAGAGGCACTGAACACTGAAGCTTTCTTT	CASSLEALNTEAFF
NA	TRBJ1-6	NA	TRBV6-2/TRBV6-3	TGTGCCAGCAGTTACTCACCAGGGCGGAATTCACCCCTCCACTTT	CASSYSPGRNSPLHF
NA	TRBJ2-7	NA	TRBV30	TGTGCCTGGGGCCGCTCAGACTACGAGCAGTACTTC	CAWGRSDYEQYF
NA	TRBJ1-1	NA	TRBV6-9	TGTGCCAGCAGACGGACGGTGGCTTTCTTT	CASRRTVAFF
NA	TRBJ1-1	NA	TRBV5-1	TGCGCCAGCAGCTATGGGGGGGTTTTGAACACTGAAGCTTTCTTT	CASSYGGVLNTEAFF
NA	TRBJ2-5	NA	TRBV12-3/TRBV12-4	TGTGCCAGCAGTTATAAGCGGGAGACCCAGTACTTC	CASSYKRETQYF
TRBD2	TRBJ2-2	NA	TRBV27	TGTGCCAGCAGTACAATAGCGGGAGCGGGCACCGGGGAGCTGTTTTTT	CASSTIAGAGTGELFF
NA	TRBJ1-5	NA	TRBV4-1	TGCGCCAGCAGCCAAGACAGGGGTCAGCCCCAGCATTTT	CASSQDRGQPQHF
NA	TRBJ1-2	NA	TRBV29-1	TGCAGCGTTGTCGGCGGTAACTATGGCTACACCTTC	CSVVGGNYGYTF
TRBD1	TRBJ2-7	NA	TRBV15	TGTGCCACCAGCAGAGTGGTCGGGACAGGCTCCTACGAGCAGTACTTC	CATSRVVGTGSYEQYF
NA	TRBJ2-7	NA	TRBV7-6	TGTGCCAGCAGCACTCGGGAGTCCTACGAGCAGTACTTC	CASSTRESYEQYF
NA	TRBJ1-1	once	TRBV6-6	TGTGCCAGCAGTCCATCCGGGGGGGTCACTGAAGCTTTCTTT	CASSPSGGVTEAFF
NA	TRBJ2-7	NA	TRBV29-1	TGCAGCGTTGAAGGTATCCGCGGGTCCTACGAGCAGTACTTC	CSVEGIRGSYEQYF
TRBD2	TRBJ2-7	NA	TRBV24-1	TGTGCCACCAGTGATGCGGGAGGTCGGACCTACGAGCAGTACTTC	CATSDAGGRTYEQYF
NA	TRBJ1-3	NA	TRBV18	TGTGCCAGCTCACCAAGAATGGGGGGGGCCAACACCATATATTTT	CASSPRMGGANTIYF
TRBD1	TRBJ1-2	NA	TRBV5-6	TGTGCCAGCACCTTCTCGACCGGGACAGGGGACTATGGCTACACCTTC	CASTFSTGTGDYGYTF
TRBD1	TRBJ1-2	NA	TRBV28	TGTGCCAGCAGTTTATTATTACCAGGGGGCGGGTATGGCTACACCTTC	CASSLLLPGGGYGYTF
NA	TRBJ1-4	NA	TRBV28	TGTGCCAGCACGACAGTTTCAACTAATGAAAAACTGTTTTTT	CASTTVSTNEKLFF
NA	TRBJ2-7	NA	TRBV21-1	TGTGCCAGCAGCACCGGCATCCGGGACGGAGTCGTAAAAAAGTACTTC	CASSTGIRDGVVKKYF
NA	TRBJ2-5	NA	TRBV5-8	TGTGCCACGCTCCAGGGGGGGACATACCAAGAGACCCAGTACTTC	CATLQGGTYQETQYF
NA	TRBJ1-5	NA	TRBV2	TGTGCCAGCAGTGGTACAGTGAATAGCAATCAGCCCCAGCATTTT	CASSGTVNSNQPQHF
NA	TRBJ2-5	NA	TRBV12-3/TRBV12-4	TGTGCCAGCAGTTTCAACTCGCAAGAGACCCAGTACTTC	CASSFNSQETQYF
NA	TRBJ1-5	NA	TRBV6-5	TGTGCCACTAGACAGGAGTCTTCTAATCAGCCCCAGCATTTT	CATRQESSNQPQHF